This T cell receptor (beta chain) was captured by sequencing in a study of chemoradiotherapy in HPV16-positive cancers (dated by TCRdb to the early 2020s). For the study in its entirety: Using functional T-cell assays on cells from a couple of HPV16-positive patients, the researchers defined candidate HPV-specific T-cell clones and common TCR motifs. Whether T-cell immunity against the HPV oncoproteins E6 and E7 changes during chemoradiotherapy and whether survival is affected by this immunity were examined in the study. TCR repertoires from roughly 93 patients with HPV-related cancers were then used to track the candidate HPV-specific TCRs and motifs.

Results the study describes overall, beyond this receptor: Expansion of candidate HPV-specific clones and E7-related TCR motifs was observed in the tumor microenvironment during treatment, whereas no such expansion was observed for non-HPV-specific T cells. Among HPV16-positive patients, expansion of HPV-responsive T cells during chemoradiotherapy was associated with better recurrence-free survival. Only a couple of HPV16-positive patients were used to derive the functional definition of HPV-specific T cells, and the survival association was reported for HPV16-positive patients.

Remarks on this clone: Its target antigen remains unknown. The sample holds no much larger clone one base away, and base qualities are not on file.

Repertoires were sampled repeatedly over the course of chemoradiotherapy, so clonal expansion could be followed in the tumor microenvironment. A distance of 12 bases separates the germline ends of V and J, which lose 3 bases and 0 bases respectively. From cysteine to phenylalanine, the CDR3 is 16 amino acids long. Kept here is only the CDR3 DNA, which spans 48 bases and is read in frame from base 1. For CDR1 and CDR2, the germline V gene lists SGHTA and FQGNSA. The protocol used for the library was the immunoSEQ multiplex PCR assay. Entries here come from immuneACCESS through TCRdb and include only in-frame sequences with V and J called. Some clones fail to appear in such tables; in the studies checked, an unresolved V gene covers under half of the shortfall, and the cause of the remainder is unknown. The sample contains more than 9,500 clones, 70% to 80% of them found a single time. More than 0.75% of the sample is held by the ten biggest clonotypes.

Sample acquisition took place from a patient who underwent chemoradiotherapy. This chain joins TRBV7-2 to TRBJ2-4; TRBD1 is a possible D gene, resting on 5 matching bases. This TCR came from a human donor with HPV-associated anogenital cancer. CDR3 sequence: CASSFRLGLAKNIQYF. The nucleotides read TGTGCCAGCAGCTTCAGGCTGGGGCTAGCCAAAAACATTCAGTACTTC. The entire variable domain, with the stretches around the CDR3 drawn from the reference TRBV7-2 and TRBJ2-4 proteins, is GAGVSQSPSNKVTEKGKDVELRCDPISGHTALYWYRQSLGQGLEFLIYFQGNSAPDKSGLPSDRFSAERTGGSVSTLTIQRTQQEDSAVYLCASSFRLGLAKNIQYFGAGTRLSVL.